The TCR beta chain under discussion was sequenced for a study of blood T cell repertoires in COVID-19. Study information: The United States, Italy and Spain were the sources of the acute and convalescent COVID-19 samples.

The CDR3 loop spans 16 amino acids. Germline V CDR1 and CDR2: LNHDA, SQIVND (reference sequence). V lost 8 bases and J lost 2, with 19 bases in between. The assay was immunoSEQ multiplex PCR, and TCRdb's table has in-frame clones only and misses some. The sample carries some 160,000 clones, more than 70% recorded once. The receptor was isolated from a man between 50 and 59 years old who had recovered from COVID-19. The chain couples TRBV19 to TRBJ2-1; D is perhaps TRBD1 (8 bases). Sequencing was performed on peripheral blood. The CDR3 DNA reads TGTGCCAGTTCTTGGGAGGGGACAGGTGCCTACAATGAGCAGTTCTTC. Protein sequence: CASSWEGTGAYNEQFF.